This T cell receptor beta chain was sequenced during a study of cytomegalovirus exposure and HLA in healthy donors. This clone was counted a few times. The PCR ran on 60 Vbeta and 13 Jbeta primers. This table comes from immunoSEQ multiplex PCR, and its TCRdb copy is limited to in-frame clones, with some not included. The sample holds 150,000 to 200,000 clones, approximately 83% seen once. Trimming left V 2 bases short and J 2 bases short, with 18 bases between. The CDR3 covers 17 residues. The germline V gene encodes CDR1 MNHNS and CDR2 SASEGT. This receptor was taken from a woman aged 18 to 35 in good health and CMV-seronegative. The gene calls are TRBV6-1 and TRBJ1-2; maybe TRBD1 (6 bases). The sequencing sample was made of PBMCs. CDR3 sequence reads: CASSETGGAIGNYGYTF. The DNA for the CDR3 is TGTGCCAGCAGTGAAACGGGGGGCGCGATTGGAAACTATGGCTACACCTTC.